The entry that follows covers one T cell receptor beta chain sequence. Its antigen remains unidentified. The sorter processed each CD8+ T cell subset in triplicate at about 300,000 cells apiece. The source of the sample is a study of CXCR3-negative and CXCR3-positive naive CD8 T cells. Germline V gives CDR1 SNHLY, CDR2 FYNNEI. The CDR3 is made up of 13 amino acids. Study-level points and caveats: CXCR3-negative and CXCR3-positive naive cells shared comparable TRBV-TRBJ usage, but memory cells did not. CD5 surface expression was similar among naive subsets, and TCR strength was estimated by inference from TRB CDR3 properties. CXCR3-positive naive cells had TRB CDR3s that were more hydrophobic than CXCR3-negative naive cells had. Most assays used freshly isolated PBMCs, as cryopreservation partially reduced CXCR3.

Libraries were UMI-labeled 5' RACE TRB cDNA. TCRdb processed the 5' RACE reads again and assigns one entry to each CDR3 protein, with no DNA. This sample's table reports over 70,000 distinct CDR3 sequences. Sequencing input: naive CXCR3+ CD8+ T cells from blood. Subset described: CD45RO-CCR7+CD27+CD95- naive CD8+ T cells expressing CXCR3 (TNR3+). The TCR sequence derives from a human donor in good health. Some clones in this sample may be carry-over from other donors' samples. V usage is TRBV2 and J usage is TRBJ2-5. The CDR3 spells CARSEAPWETQYF.